This paragraph covers one T cell receptor (beta chain) sequence. This record belongs to a study of T-cell reconstitution after alpha-beta-depleted transplantation in children. Trimming shortened V by 6 bases and J by 5 bases, and 17 bases separated the two germline ends. CDR1 and CDR2 from the germline V gene are MNHNS and SASEGT. The CDR3 runs 14 residues. Using unique molecular identifiers, the investigators prepared the TCRbeta library. TCRdb re-derived calls from the PCR reads in MiXCR, one entry per CDR3 protein. The table has 490,000 or so distinct CDR3 sequences, 9.5% to 15% seen once; the top ten hold around 6.1%.

The sample consisted of PBMCs from the stem cell graft donor, taken from the stem cell graft. This sequence joins TRBV6-1 and TRBJ2-7; D uncertain. The receptor comes from a human donor who donated a stem cell graft to a child with combined immunodeficiency. This CDR3 is CASRPSLFRDEQYF. CDR3 DNA sequence: TGTGCCAGCAGGCCTTCTTTGTTTAGGGACGAGCAGTACTTC.